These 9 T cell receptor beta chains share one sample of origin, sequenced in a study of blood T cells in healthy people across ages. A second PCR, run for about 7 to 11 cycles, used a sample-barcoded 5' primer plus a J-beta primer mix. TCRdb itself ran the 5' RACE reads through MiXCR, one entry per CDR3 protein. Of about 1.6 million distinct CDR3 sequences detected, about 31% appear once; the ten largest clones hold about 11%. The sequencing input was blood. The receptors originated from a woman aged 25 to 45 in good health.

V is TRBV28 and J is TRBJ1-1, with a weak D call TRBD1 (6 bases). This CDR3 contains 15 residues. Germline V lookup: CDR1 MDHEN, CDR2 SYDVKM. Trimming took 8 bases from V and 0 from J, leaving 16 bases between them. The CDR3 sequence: CASGGGGGMNTEAFF. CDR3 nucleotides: TGTGCCAGCGGAGGGGGAGGCGGCATGAACACTGAAGCTTTCTTT.

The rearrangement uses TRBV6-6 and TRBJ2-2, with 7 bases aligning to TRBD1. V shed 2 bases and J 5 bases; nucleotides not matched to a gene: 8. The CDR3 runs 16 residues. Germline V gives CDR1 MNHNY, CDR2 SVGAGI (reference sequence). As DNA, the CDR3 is TGTGCCAGCAGTTACCGGCGAGGGGGCGATACCGGGGAGCTGTTTTTT. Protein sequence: CASSYRRGGDTGELFF.

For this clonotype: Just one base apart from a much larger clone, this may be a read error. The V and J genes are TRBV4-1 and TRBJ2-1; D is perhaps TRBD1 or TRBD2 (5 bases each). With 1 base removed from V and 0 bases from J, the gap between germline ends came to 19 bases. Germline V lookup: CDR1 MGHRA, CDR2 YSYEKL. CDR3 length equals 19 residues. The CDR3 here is CASSQGPSGSDPSYNEQFF. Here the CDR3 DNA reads TGCGCCAGCAGCCAAGGCCCCTCAGGGAGCGACCCCTCCTACAATGAGCAGTTCTTC.

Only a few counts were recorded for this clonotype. This CDR3 reads CASWGSGRSPVDTQYF. Here the CDR3 DNA reads TGTGCCAGTTGGGGGAGCGGGAGGTCCCCTGTGGATACGCAGTATTTT. V gene TRBV28 combines with J gene TRBJ2-3; 9 nucleotides match TRBD2. Germline lookup yields CDR1 MDHEN and CDR2 SYDVKM. This CDR3 is built from 16 residues. V shed 9 bases and J 6 bases; nucleotides not matched to a gene: 16.

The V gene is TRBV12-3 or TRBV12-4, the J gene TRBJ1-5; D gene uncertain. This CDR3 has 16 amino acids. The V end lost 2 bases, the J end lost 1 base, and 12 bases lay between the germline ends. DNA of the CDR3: TGTGCCAGCAGTTTAAACGTCGACATGAGCAATCAGCCCCAGCATTTT. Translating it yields CASSLNVDMSNQPQHF.

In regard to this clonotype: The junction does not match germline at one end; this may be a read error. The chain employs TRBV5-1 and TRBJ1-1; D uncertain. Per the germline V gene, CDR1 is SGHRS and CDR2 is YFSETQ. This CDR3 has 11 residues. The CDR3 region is CASRENAEAFF. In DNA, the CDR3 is TGCGCCAGCCGGGAGAACGCTGAAGCTTTCTTT.

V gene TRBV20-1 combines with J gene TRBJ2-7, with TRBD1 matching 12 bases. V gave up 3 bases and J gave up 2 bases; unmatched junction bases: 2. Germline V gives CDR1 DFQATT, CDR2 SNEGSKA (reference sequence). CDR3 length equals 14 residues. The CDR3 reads CSARGDRGPYEQYF. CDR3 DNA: TGCAGTGCTAGGGGGGACAGGGGGCCCTACGAGCAGTACTTC.

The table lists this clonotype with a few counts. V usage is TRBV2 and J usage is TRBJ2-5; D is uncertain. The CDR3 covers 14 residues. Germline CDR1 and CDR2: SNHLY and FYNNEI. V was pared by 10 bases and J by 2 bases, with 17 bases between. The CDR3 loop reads CATNEGPLQETQYF. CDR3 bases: TGTGCCACCAACGAAGGGCCCCTTCAAGAGACCCAGTACTTC.

This CDR3 reads CASSLMLTGQGGDTQYF. CDR3 nucleotides: TGTGCCAGCAGTCTAATGCTAACGGGACAGGGAGGTGATACGCAGTATTTT. V and J are TRBV11-2 and TRBJ2-3, with 9 nucleotides matching TRBD1. J lost 6 bases, V lost 6 bases, and 16 bases had no gene match. The CDR3 consists of 17 residues. Looked up from germline, CDR1 is SGHAT and CDR2 is FQNNGV.